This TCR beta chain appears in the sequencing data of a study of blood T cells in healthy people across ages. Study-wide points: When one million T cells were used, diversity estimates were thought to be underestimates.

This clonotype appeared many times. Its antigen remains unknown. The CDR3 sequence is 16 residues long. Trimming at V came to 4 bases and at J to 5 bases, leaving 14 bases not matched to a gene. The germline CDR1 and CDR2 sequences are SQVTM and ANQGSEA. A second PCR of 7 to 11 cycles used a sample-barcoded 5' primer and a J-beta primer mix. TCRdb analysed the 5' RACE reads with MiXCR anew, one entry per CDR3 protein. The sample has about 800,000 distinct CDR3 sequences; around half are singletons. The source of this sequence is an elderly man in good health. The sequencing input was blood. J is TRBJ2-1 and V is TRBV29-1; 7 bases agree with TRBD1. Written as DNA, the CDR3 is TGCAGCGTTGGAGGCGTGGACAGGTGGAAACACAATGAGCAGTTCTTC. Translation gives CSVGGVDRWKHNEQFF.